This T cell receptor (beta chain) came from a study of OX40 agonist ivuxolimab in advanced cancers. Study in general: Prior anti-PD-1, anti-PD-L1 or anti-CTLA-4 therapy was allowed; around 40% had some. Three patients, one with hepatocellular carcinoma and two with cutaneous melanoma, achieved partial responses.

Overall study results and limits: Among the lowest peripheral clonal expansion occurred in 0.1-3.0 mg/kg partial responders.

Trimming removed 5 bases from V and 0 bases from J, with 11 bases in between. CDR1 and CDR2 (germline): SGHRS, YFSETQ. This CDR3 region has 14 residues. Peripheral blood came from all dose cohorts at three timepoints. As regards this clone: Its antigen is as yet unknown.

The assay was immunoSEQ multiplex PCR, and TCRdb's table has in-frame clones only and misses some. The sample consists of 75,000 to 95,000 clones, 92% of them appearing once. The rearrangement uses TRBV5-1 and TRBJ1-1, with D perhaps matching TRBD1 (5 bases). This TCR came from an adult with an advanced solid tumor such as melanoma, head and neck, liver or kidney cancer. This material consisted of CD4+ or CD8+ T cells sorted from blood, taken in a trial of the OX40 agonist ivuxolimab. The CDR3 reads CASSPGLMNTEAFF. In DNA form, the CDR3 reads TGCGCCAGCAGTCCGGGACTCATGAACACTGAAGCTTTCTTT.